The source of this TCR beta chain is a study of blood T cells in healthy people across ages. Each donor's blood draw was roughly 10 milliliters of peripheral blood. Through a sample-barcoded 5' primer and a J-beta primer mix, a second PCR was run for 7 to 11 cycles. TCRdb re-called the 5' RACE reads through MiXCR, storing one row per CDR3 protein. This sample has 1.2 million to 1.5 million distinct CDR3 sequences, with around 42% found just once. This CDR3 has 13 amino acids. The germline gives CDR1 SQVTM, CDR2 ANQGSEA. V dropped 7 bases and J dropped 8 bases, with 20 bases sitting between them. This chain uses TRBV29-1 with TRBJ1-2; D uncertain. This sequence originates from a young woman in good health. The sequenced sample was blood. CDR3 DNA sequence: TGCAGCGCAGTAGAGGGCCCCGTCGGAGGCTACACCTTC. Its translation: CSAVEGPVGGYTF. The variable domain in full, with the rest retrieved from reference TRBV29-1 and TRBJ1-2, is SAVISQKPSRDICQRGTSLTIQCQVDSQVTMMFWYRQQPGQSLTLIATANQGSEATYESGFVIDKFPISRPNLTFSTLTVSNMSPEDSSIYLCSAVEGPVGGYTFGSGTRLTVV.